The 5 T cell receptor beta chains listed next were all sequenced from one sample in a study of blood T cell repertoires in COVID-19. Here immunoSEQ multiplex PCR was the method, and the copy in TCRdb shows in-frame clones only, minus some. Here the sample spans 310,000 or so clones, roughly 86% being singletons. Sequenced material: peripheral blood. All receptors derive from a woman aged 25 to 45 with COVID-19, enrolled during active disease.

This chain joins TRBV19 and TRBJ2-2, with 10 bases matching TRBD1. The CDR3 extends over 16 amino acids. Germline lookup yields CDR1 LNHDA and CDR2 SQIVND (reference sequence). Trimming cost V 2 bases and J 4 bases; bases outside gene matches: 4. The CDR3, as DNA: TGTGCCAGTAGTATAATGGGACAGGGGAGCACCGGGGAGCTGTTTTTT. Protein sequence: CASSIMGQGSTGELFF.

The chain has TRBV7-3 and TRBJ1-3; D unresolved. The V gene lost 8 bases and the J gene lost 5 bases, with 13 bases spanning the gap. Germline V gene sequence: CDR1 SGHTA, CDR2 FQGTGA. This CDR3 contains 13 residues. The CDR3 bases are TGTGCCAGCCCACTCGGTCGCAGAAACACCATATATTTT. Translation: CASPLGRRNTIYF.

The chain links TRBV3-1 (or the pseudogene TRBV3-2) to TRBJ1-2; D might be TRBD1 (5 bases). CDR1 LGHDT and CDR2 YNNKEL come from the germline V gene (reference sequence). The CDR3 loop spans 16 amino acids. Trimming cost V 1 base and J 4 bases, with 16 bases left between them. This CDR3 reads CASSQVVSGGAYGYTF. Here the CDR3 DNA reads TGTGCCAGCAGCCAAGTCGTCAGCGGCGGGGCCTATGGCTACACCTTC.

The chain couples TRBV27 to TRBJ2-5; weak D call: TRBD1 (5 bases). CDR1 and CDR2 (germline): MNHEY, SMNVEV (reference sequence). Trimming took off 6 bases at V and 4 bases at J, with 15 bases between the two ends. This CDR3 region has 14 residues. The CDR3 protein is CASSAFPGSETQYF. CDR3 coding DNA: TGTGCCAGCAGCGCCTTCCCAGGGTCAGAGACCCAGTACTTC.

The rearrangement links TRBV2 to TRBJ1-1; TRBD1 matches at 8 bases. The CDR3 has 14 amino acids. The J segment lost 6 bases and the V segment lost 8 bases, leaving 11 bases of the junction unmatched. Germline lookup yields CDR1 SNHLY and CDR2 FYNNEI. The CDR3 DNA reads TGTGCCAGCGCACGACAGGGGAGGCGGCCTGAAGCTTTCTTT. Protein: CASARQGRRPEAFF.